These 26 T cell receptor beta chains originate from one sample sequenced in a study of molecular identifiers for immune sequencing clone quantification listed by TCRdb under 2018. The receptor library was made with PCR. TCRdb records NextSeq 500 as the sequencer. The public reads were reanalyzed by TCRdb: fastp trimming at Q25, MiXCR alignment, in-frame beta chains only. A single entry per CDR3 protein holds the most common genes and DNA from its merged rows. The sample records roughly 630,000 distinct CDR3 sequences, around 25% of which are singletons. The ten largest clones take up about 0.78% of the sample. Sequencing was performed on naive CD8+ T cells from blood, with Jurkat cell RNA spiked in. The sample's cell subset or site label is to be understood as: FACS-sorted CD8+CD4-CCR7+CD45RA+ naive T cells. All receptors come from a human donor in good health. Some libraries in this study had Jurkat cell RNA spiked in.

The table lists this clonotype with many counts. At one end the junction does not follow the germline gene, possibly because of a read error. The CDR3 DNA reads as TGTGCCAGCAGCTTGTGGAACACTGAAGCTTTCTTT. This sequence encodes CASSLWNTEAFF. This chain connects TRBV5-3 to TRBJ1-1; D ambiguous. TRBV5-3 is reported as an ORF; its role is uncertain. This CDR3 region has 12 residues.

This clonotype was seen many times. The chain recombines TRBV5-5 with TRBJ2-3; TRBD2 aligns across 7 bases. CDR3 length equals 17 residues. The junction had 13 bases not matched to a gene; V was cut back by 4 bases and J by 2 bases. The germline CDR1 and CDR2 sequences are SGHKS and YYEKEE (reference sequence). The CDR3, as DNA: TGTGCCAGCAGCAACGGCGGGAGTAGGGTTGTCACAGATACGCAGTATTTT. Encoded protein: CASSNGGSRVVTDTQYF.

This clonotype was seen only once. This may stem from a read error, because a much larger clone lies one nucleotide away. V gene TRBV11-2 combines with J gene TRBJ2-3, with D hard to call. Germline V CDR1 and CDR2: SGHAT, FQNNGV. V was cut by 1 base and J by 4 bases, with 15 bases left in between. The CDR3 runs 16 residues. CDR3 amino acids: CASSLVSLNWADTQYF. CDR3 DNA sequence: TGTGCCAGCAGCTTAGTTAGCCTGAACTGGGCAGATACGCAGTATTTT.

The V call is TRBV19, the J call TRBJ1-5, with 9 bases identical to TRBD1. With V trimmed by 5 bases and J by 1 base, 6 bases remained unmatched. Germline V gene lookup returns CDR1 LNHDA and CDR2 SQIVND (reference sequence). The CDR3 is 16 residues long. The DNA for the CDR3 is TGTGCCAGTAGTCGGGGGGGACAGGGAAGCAATCAGCCCCAGCATTTT. Translating it yields CASSRGGQGSNQPQHF.

This clonotype was detected a few times. This chain joins TRBV2 and TRBJ2-2; 12 positions match TRBD2. With V trimmed by 2 bases and J by 5 bases, 9 bases remained unmatched. The CDR3 covers 18 residues. In germline, CDR1 is SNHLY, CDR2 FYNNEI. The CDR3: CASSENPLAGGSTGELFF. CDR3 in DNA: TGTGCCAGCAGTGAAAACCCACTAGCGGGAGGTTCGACCGGGGAGCTGTTTTTT.

J is TRBJ1-1 and V is TRBV15; weak D call: TRBD1 (5 bases). The germline V gene has CDR1 LNHNV and CDR2 YYDKDF (reference sequence). The CDR3 extends over 13 amino acids. The V end was cut by 1 base, the J end by 6 bases, with 9 bases between. CDR3 in DNA: TGTGCCACCAGCAGAGCCGGGGCTTCTGAAGCTTTCTTT. Protein sequence: CATSRAGASEAFF. The full variable domain, its missing parts supplied by reference TRBV15 and TRBJ1-1, is DAMVIQNPRYQVTQFGKPVTLSCSQTLNHNVMYWYQQKSSQAPKLLFHYYDKDFNNEADTPDNFQSRRPNTSFCFLDIRSPGLGDTAMYLCATSRAGASEAFFGQGTRLTVV.

To note about this clonotype: A read error is possible here, since a much larger clone lies one base away. This chain uses TRBV29-1 with TRBJ2-7, with D perhaps given as TRBD1 or TRBD2 (5 bases each). Trimming removed 7 bases from V and 7 bases from J, with 17 bases in between. The CDR3 contains 12 residues. The germline gives CDR1 SQVTM, CDR2 ANQGSEA. CDR3 region: CSAPTGRGEQYF. The DNA of the CDR3 is TGCAGCGCTCCAACAGGTCGCGGGGAGCAGTACTTC.

This clonotype was counted at least ten times. The genes are TRBV30 and TRBJ2-3; the D is unclear. V was cut by 4 bases and J by 2 bases, with 4 bases left in between. Germline loops: CDR1 GTSNPN, CDR2 SVGIG (reference sequence). The CDR3 contains 11 residues. The DNA of the CDR3 is TGTGCCTGGAAGGTCACAGATACGCAGTATTTT. It is translated as CAWKVTDTQYF.

The chain is built from TRBV15 and TRBJ1-5, with TRBD1 matching over 9 bases. CDR3 length: 17 residues. With V trimmed by 0 bases and J by 7 bases, 10 bases remained unmatched. Germline CDR1 LNHNV, CDR2 YYDKDF (reference sequence). In DNA, the CDR3 is TGTGCCACCAGCAGAGACTGGACAGGGGAGCAATCCCAGCCCCAGCATTTT. Its protein is CATSRDWTGEQSQPQHF.

Here the CDR3 reads CASSRGLAGGLLYNEQFF. The CDR3 DNA reads TGTGCCAGCAGCAGGGGACTAGCGGGAGGCCTTCTCTACAATGAGCAGTTCTTC. The chain joins TRBV11-2 to TRBJ2-1; TRBD2 agrees at 15 bases. With 5 bases clipped from V and 3 bases from J, the junction kept 8 bases outside the gene matches. The CDR3 sequence is 18 residues long. Germline V gives CDR1 SGHAT, CDR2 FQNNGV.

This clonotype came up many times. The chain links TRBV19 to TRBJ2-3; D uncertain. Trimming stripped 3 bases from V and 1 base from J, with 11 bases between. The CDR3 has 15 amino acids. Germline CDR1 reads LNHDA; CDR2 reads SQIVND (reference sequence). The CDR3 DNA follows: TGTGCCAGTAGTATTGAGGTCTGGGGCACAGATACGCAGTATTTT. It is translated as CASSIEVWGTDTQYF.

The chain combines TRBV7-8 with TRBJ1-5, with D perhaps TRBD1 (5 bases). The CDR3 has 15 residues. Trimming removed 8 bases at V and 0 bases at J, with 14 bases between. Germline-derived CDR1 and CDR2 are SGHVS and FQNEAQ. For the CDR3, the DNA is TGTGCCAGCGGCCCTCTGGGGGGTAGCAATCAGCCCCAGCATTTT. Translation: CASGPLGGSNQPQHF.

This clonotype was counted at least ten times. The gene calls are TRBV7-2 and TRBJ2-1; no firm D call. V was clipped by 3 bases and J by 7 bases, with 7 bases between them. Germline CDR1 reads SGHTA; CDR2 reads FQGNSA. This CDR3 spans 12 amino acids. CDR3 in DNA: TGTGCCAGCAGCTTTCCCGCGAATGAGCAGTTCTTC. Encoded protein: CASSFPANEQFF. The variable domain in full, with the rest retrieved from reference TRBV7-2 and TRBJ2-1, is GAGVSQSPSNKVTEKGKDVELRCDPISGHTALYWYRQSLGQGLEFLIYFQGNSAPDKSGLPSDRFSAERTGGSVSTLTIQRTQQEDSAVYLCASSFPANEQFFGPGTRLTVL.

This clonotype was counted once. Compared with germline, one end of the junction differs, possibly owing to a read error. The rearrangement joins TRBV19 to TRBJ1-3; weak D call: TRBD1 (5 bases). Germline CDR1 and CDR2: LNHDA and SQIVND (reference sequence). This CDR3 spans 14 amino acids. The CDR3 nucleotides are TGTGCCAGTAGTAACCGGGACGGTGGAAACACCATACATTTT. Protein: CASSNRDGGNTIHF.

This chain joins TRBV30 and TRBJ1-1; 7 bases fit TRBD1. Unmatched junction bases numbered 10, after V lost 4 bases and J lost 8 bases. The CDR3 has 13 amino acids. Germline assignment: CDR1 GTSNPN and CDR2 SVGIG (reference sequence). CDR3 residues: CAWTGGDLLEAFF. As DNA, the CDR3 is TGTGCCTGGACAGGGGGAGACTTATTGGAAGCTTTCTTT.

V gene TRBV9 combines with J gene TRBJ1-1, with D possibly TRBD1 on 5 matching bases. CDR3 size: 13 residues. Germline CDR1 is SGDLS and CDR2 is YYNGEE. Between the trimmed V and J ends, which lost 6 bases and 5 bases, there was a span of 14 bases. DNA for the CDR3: TGTGCCAGCATCGTCCGTCCAGGGACTGAAGCTTTCTTT. Its translation is CASIVRPGTEAFF.

As to this clonotype: It may be a read error: a sequence one base away is much more abundant. The rearrangement uses TRBV6-6 and TRBJ1-5, with D maybe TRBD1 (6 bases). The CDR3 extends over 15 amino acids. Looked up from germline, CDR1 is MNHNY and CDR2 is SVGAGI (reference sequence). CDR3 nucleotides: TGTGCCAGCAGTAGTTTGGGGGGCTCGAATCAGCCCCGGCATTTT. Encoded protein: CASSSLGGSNQPRHF.

At least ten counts were recorded for this clonotype. The genes are TRBV12-3 or TRBV12-4 and TRBJ1-5; the match to TRBD1 covers 10 bases. CDR3 length: 18 residues. V gave up 2 bases and J gave up 0 bases; unmatched junction bases: 7. CDR3 nucleotide sequence: TGTGCCAGCAGTTTATATTTGGGACAGGGGTATAGCAATCAGCCCCAGCATTTT. Translated, it gives CASSLYLGQGYSNQPQHF.

This clonotype was recorded at least ten times. The chain is built from TRBV7-9 and TRBJ1-2; D is possibly TRBD1 (5 bases). The length of the CDR3 is 15 residues. Germline V lookup: CDR1 SEHNR, CDR2 FQNEAQ (reference sequence). V was pared by 0 bases and J by 0 bases, with 8 bases between. CDR3: CASSLAGEANYGYTF. The CDR3 DNA follows: TGTGCCAGCAGCTTAGCAGGGGAAGCTAACTATGGCTACACCTTC.

Note on this clonotype: Possible read error: a much larger clone is one base away. The chain uses TRBV25-1 and TRBJ2-3; possible D gene TRBD2, 6 bases. V was clipped by 6 bases and J by 6 bases, with 19 bases between them. CDR1 is MGHDK, CDR2 SYGVNS, per germline. The length of the CDR3 is 15 residues. CDR3 protein: CASRDWGGSPDTQYF. CDR3 coding DNA: TGTGCCAGCAGGGATTGGGGAGGTAGCCCCGATACGCAGTATTTT.

In the case of this clonotype: Relative to the germline gene, one junction end is altered; a read error may explain this. This rearrangement joins TRBV5-3 to TRBJ2-7, with D tentatively TRBD2 (5 bases). TRBV5-3 is recorded as an ORF, its role being uncertain. The CDR3 covers 15 residues. Here the CDR3 reads CASSLGDGSSYERYF. For the CDR3, the DNA is TGTGCCAGCAGCTTGGGAGACGGAAGCTCCTACGAGCGGTACTTC.

This clonotype was recorded at least ten times. This chain uses TRBV14 with TRBJ2-7; 10 bases fit TRBD2. The CDR3 extends over 14 amino acids. The V gene's germline CDR1 is SGHDN and CDR2 FVKESK. J lost 4 bases, V lost 1 base, and 1 base had no gene match. The CDR3 is CASSQALAGYEQYF. The CDR3, as DNA: TGTGCCAGCAGCCAAGCACTAGCGGGGTACGAGCAGTACTTC.

This clonotype was counted at least ten times. The chain recombines TRBV27 with TRBJ2-7, with TRBD2 as a possible D gene (6 bases). The V gene lost 4 bases and the J gene lost 7 bases, with 11 bases spanning the gap. Germline V lookup: CDR1 MNHEY, CDR2 SMNVEV (reference sequence). CDR3 size: 12 residues. CDR3 region: CASSSGALEQYF. The CDR3 DNA follows: TGTGCCAGCAGTTCGGGAGCATTGGAGCAGTACTTC.

Only a few counts were recorded for this clonotype. V gene TRBV4-1 combines with J gene TRBJ2-7; tentative D call: TRBD1 (8 bases). Germline V lookup: CDR1 MGHRA, CDR2 YSYEKL. This CDR3 is 15 amino acids long. The V end lost 3 bases, the J end lost 4 bases, and 16 bases lay between the germline ends. The CDR3 region is CASSHSTGGGYEQYF. CDR3 nucleotide sequence: TGCGCCAGCAGCCACTCAACAGGGGGGGGGTACGAGCAGTACTTC.

This clonotype was picked up a small number of times. The chain joins TRBV19 to TRBJ2-1, with 8 bases lining up with TRBD1. CDR1 LNHDA and CDR2 SQIVND come from the germline V gene (reference sequence). CDR3 length: 15 residues. Unmatched junction bases numbered 5, after V lost 3 bases and J lost 4 bases. The CDR3 reads CASSMAQGAYNEQFF. The CDR3 region has the DNA TGTGCCAGTAGTATGGCGCAGGGGGCGTACAATGAGCAGTTCTTC.

V usage is TRBV29-1 and J usage is TRBJ2-1; D is ambiguous. Trimming removed 3 bases from V and 7 bases from J, with 19 bases in between. This CDR3 is 15 amino acids long. The germline V gene has CDR1 SQVTM and CDR2 ANQGSEA. The CDR3 region is CSVDLSSQYGNEQFF. The DNA for the CDR3 is TGCAGCGTTGATCTTAGTAGCCAGTACGGGAATGAGCAGTTCTTC.